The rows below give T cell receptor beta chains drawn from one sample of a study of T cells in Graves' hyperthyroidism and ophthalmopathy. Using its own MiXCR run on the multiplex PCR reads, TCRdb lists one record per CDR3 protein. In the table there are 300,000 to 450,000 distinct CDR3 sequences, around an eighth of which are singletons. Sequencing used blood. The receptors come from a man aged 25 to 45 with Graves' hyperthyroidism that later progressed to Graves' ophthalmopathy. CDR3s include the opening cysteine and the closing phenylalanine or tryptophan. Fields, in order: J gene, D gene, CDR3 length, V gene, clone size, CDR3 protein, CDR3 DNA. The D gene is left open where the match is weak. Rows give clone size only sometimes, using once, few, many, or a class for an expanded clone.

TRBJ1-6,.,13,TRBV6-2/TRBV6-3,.,CASSYSTPGPLHF,TGTGCCAGCAGTTACTCGACCCCTGGACCCCTCCACTTT
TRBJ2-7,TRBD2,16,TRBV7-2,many,CASSRRGGGGAYEQYF,TGTGCCAGCAGCCGACGCGGCGGGGGGGGTGCGTACGAGCAGTACTTC
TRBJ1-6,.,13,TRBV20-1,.,CSAHKGGNSPLHF,TGCAGTGCGCATAAGGGGGGTAATTCGCCCCTCCACTTT
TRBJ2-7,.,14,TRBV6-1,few,CASSTVAGAYEQYF,TGTGCCAGCTCAACGGTTGCAGGGGCCTACGAGCAGTACTTC
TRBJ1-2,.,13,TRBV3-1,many,CASSQDAGNGYTF,TGTGCCAGCAGCCAAGATGCGGGAAATGGCTACACCTTC
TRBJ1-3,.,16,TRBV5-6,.,CASSFYSQGSGNTIYF,TGTGCCAGCAGCTTCTATTCTCAGGGAAGCGGAAACACCATATATTTT
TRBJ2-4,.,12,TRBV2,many,CASERASNIQYF,TGTGCCAGCGAGAGGGCCTCTAACATTCAGTACTTC
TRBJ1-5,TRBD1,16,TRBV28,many,CASSLFTGVLNQPQHF,TGTGCCAGCAGTTTGTTTACAGGGGTGCTCAATCAGCCCCAGCATTTT
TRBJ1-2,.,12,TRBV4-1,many,CASSQVGHGYTF,TGCGCCAGCAGCCAGGTCGGCCATGGCTACACCTTC
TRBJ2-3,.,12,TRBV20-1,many,CSALILADTQYF,TGCAGTGCTCTCATCCTCGCAGATACGCAGTATTTT
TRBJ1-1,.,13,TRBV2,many,CAAGWGGGTEAFF,TGTGCCGCAGGGTGGGGGGGGGGCACTGAAGCTTTCTTT
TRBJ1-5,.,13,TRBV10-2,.,CASSDGRFAPQHF,TGCGCCAGCAGTGACGGACGCTTCGCACCCCAGCATTTT
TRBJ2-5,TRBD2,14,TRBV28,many,CASSTLAGEETQYF,TGTGCCAGCAGTACACTAGCGGGGGAGGAGACCCAGTACTTC
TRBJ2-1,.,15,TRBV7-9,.,CASSLEQGIHNEQFF,TGTGCCAGCAGCTTAGAACAGGGCATCCACAATGAGCAGTTCTTC
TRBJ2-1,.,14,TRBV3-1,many,CASSQEVFSNEQFF,TGTGCCAGCAGCCAAGAGGTATTCTCCAATGAGCAGTTCTTC
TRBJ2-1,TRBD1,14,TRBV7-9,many,CASSSNRGRNEQFF,TGTGCCAGCAGTAGTAACAGGGGGAGGAATGAGCAGTTCTTC
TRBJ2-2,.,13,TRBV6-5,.,CASQLLEAGELFF,TGTGCCAGCCAGCTACTAGAGGCCGGGGAGCTGTTTTTT
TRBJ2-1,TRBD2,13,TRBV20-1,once,CSAPLAGGNEQFF,TGCAGTGCTCCGCTAGCGGGCGGGAATGAGCAGTTCTTC
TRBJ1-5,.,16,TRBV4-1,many,CASSQVDRNSNQPQHF,TGCGCCAGCAGCCAGGTAGACAGGAATAGCAATCAGCCCCAGCATTTT
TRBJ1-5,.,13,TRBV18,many,CASSSDSNQPQHF,TGTGCCAGCTCATCAGATAGCAATCAGCCCCAGCATTTT
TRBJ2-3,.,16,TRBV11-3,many,CASSLGQYRATDTQYF,TGTGCCAGCAGCTTAGGGCAGTATCGGGCCACAGATACGCAGTATTTT
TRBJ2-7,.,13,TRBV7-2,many,CASSSSMNYEQYF,TGTGCCAGCAGCTCTTCGATGAACTACGAGCAGTACTTC
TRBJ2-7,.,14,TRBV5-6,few,CASSLITGVYEQYF,TGTGCCAGCAGCTTAATTACAGGAGTCTACGAGCAGTACTTC
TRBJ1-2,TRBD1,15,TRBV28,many,CASSSGQGVGSGYTF,TGTGCCAGCAGTTCGGGACAGGGGGTTGGGAGCGGCTACACCTTC
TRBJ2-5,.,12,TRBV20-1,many,CSAETQEETQYF,TGCAGTGCCGAGACCCAGGAAGAGACCCAGTACTTC
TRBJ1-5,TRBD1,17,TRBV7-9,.,CASSSTTGGGFGQPQHF,TGTGCCAGCAGCTCCACCACAGGGGGCGGATTTGGTCAGCCCCAGCATTTT
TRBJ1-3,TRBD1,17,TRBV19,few,CASRSYAQGASGNTIYF,TGTGCCAGTAGATCCTACGCACAGGGGGCTTCTGGAAACACCATATATTTT
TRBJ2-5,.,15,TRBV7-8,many,CASAHILRVAETQYF,TGTGCCAGCGCTCACATCCTTCGGGTCGCCGAGACCCAGTACTTC
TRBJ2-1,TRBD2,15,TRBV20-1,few,CSARAGLAGPNEQFF,TGCAGTGCTAGAGCGGGACTAGCGGGGCCTAATGAGCAGTTCTTC
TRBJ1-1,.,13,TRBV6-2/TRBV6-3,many,CASRQPMNTEAFF,TGTGCCAGCAGACAGCCTATGAACACTGAAGCTTTCTTT
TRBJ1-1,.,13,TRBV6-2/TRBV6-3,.,CASRQSKNTEAFF,TGTGCCAGCAGGCAATCAAAGAACACTGAAGCTTTCTTT
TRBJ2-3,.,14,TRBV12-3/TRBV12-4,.,CASSFEDPTDTQYF,TGTGCCAGCAGTTTCGAGGACCCCACCGACACGCAGTATTTT
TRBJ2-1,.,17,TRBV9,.,CASSPRGSGTLSNEQFF,TGTGCCAGCAGCCCCCGGGGTAGCGGAACCCTAAGCAATGAGCAGTTCTTC
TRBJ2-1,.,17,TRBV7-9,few,CASSSMQAGFLYNEQFF,TGTGCCAGCAGTTCCATGCAGGCAGGGTTTCTTTACAATGAGCAGTTCTTC
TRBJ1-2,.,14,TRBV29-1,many,CSVPMFGALHGYTF,TGCAGCGTACCAATGTTCGGGGCCCTGCATGGCTACACCTTC
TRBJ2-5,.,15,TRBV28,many,CASSSLTFGGETQYF,TGTGCCAGCAGTTCCCTCACTTTTGGGGGGGAGACCCAGTACTTC
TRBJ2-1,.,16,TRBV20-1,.,CSAREGPWGGYNEQFF,TGCAGTGCTAGAGAGGGTCCTTGGGGCGGATACAATGAGCAGTTCTTC
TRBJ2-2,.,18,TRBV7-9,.,CASSRIWFSGLDTGELFF,TGTGCCAGCAGCCGAATTTGGTTTTCGGGGTTAGACACCGGGGAGCTGTTTTTT
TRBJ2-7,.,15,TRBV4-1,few,CASSHVGPGAYEQYF,TGCGCCAGCAGCCACGTTGGCCCCGGGGCCTACGAGCAGTACTTC
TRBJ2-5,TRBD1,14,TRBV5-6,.,CASSIGTGGETQYF,TGTGCCAGCAGCATAGGGACAGGCGGAGAGACCCAGTACTTC
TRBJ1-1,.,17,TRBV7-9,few,CASRGGADGSTNTEAFF,TGTGCCAGCAGGGGAGGGGCAGACGGCAGCACGAACACTGAAGCTTTCTTT
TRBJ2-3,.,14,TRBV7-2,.,CASSILGPPDTQYF,TGTGCCAGCAGCATCTTAGGACCCCCAGATACGCAGTATTTT
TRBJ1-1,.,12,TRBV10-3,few,CAISERAVEAFF,TGTGCCATCAGTGAGAGGGCTGTTGAAGCTTTCTTT
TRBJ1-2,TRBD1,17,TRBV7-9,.,CASTLPGQGFTNYGYTF,TGTGCCAGCACCTTGCCGGGACAGGGGTTTACTAACTATGGCTACACCTTC
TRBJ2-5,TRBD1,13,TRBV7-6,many,CASSRGQKETQYF,TGTGCCAGCAGCCGGGGACAGAAAGAGACCCAGTACTTC
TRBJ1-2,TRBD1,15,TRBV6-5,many,CASSYSRTGKDGYTF,TGTGCCAGCAGTTACTCCCGGACAGGGAAGGATGGCTACACCTTC
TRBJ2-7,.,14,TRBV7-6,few,CASSLEGRVGEQYF,TGTGCCAGCAGCTTAGAGGGCAGGGTCGGCGAGCAGTACTTC
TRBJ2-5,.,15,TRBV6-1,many,CASSETPGQQETQYF,TGTGCCAGCAGTGAAACACCGGGACAACAAGAGACCCAGTACTTC
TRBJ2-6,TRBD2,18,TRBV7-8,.,CASSLGTRASSGANVLTF,TGTGCCAGCAGCTTAGGGACTAGGGCTAGCTCTGGGGCCAACGTCCTGACTTTC
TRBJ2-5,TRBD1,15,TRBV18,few,CASSPRTGGEETQYF,TGTGCCAGCTCACCCCGGACAGGGGGAGAAGAGACCCAGTACTTC
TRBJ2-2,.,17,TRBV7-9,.,CASAPTWGTAGTGELFF,TGTGCCAGCGCCCCAACTTGGGGGACCGCGGGCACCGGGGAGCTGTTTTTT